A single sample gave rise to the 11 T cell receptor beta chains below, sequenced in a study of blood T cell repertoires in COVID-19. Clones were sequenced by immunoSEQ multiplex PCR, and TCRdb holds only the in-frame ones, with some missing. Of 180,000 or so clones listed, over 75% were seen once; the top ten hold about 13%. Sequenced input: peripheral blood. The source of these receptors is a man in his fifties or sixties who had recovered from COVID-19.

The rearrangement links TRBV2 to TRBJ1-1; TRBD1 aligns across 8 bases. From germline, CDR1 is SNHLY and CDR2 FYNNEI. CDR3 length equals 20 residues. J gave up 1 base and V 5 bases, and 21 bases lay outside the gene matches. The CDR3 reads CASSSVASGGTGSQNTEAFF. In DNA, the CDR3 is TGTGCCAGCAGTTCAGTGGCGTCAGGGGGGACAGGAAGCCAGAACACTGAAGCTTTCTTT. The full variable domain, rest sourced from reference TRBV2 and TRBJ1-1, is EPEVTQTPSHQVTQMGQEVILRCVPISNHLYFYWYRQILGQKVEFLVSFYNNEISEKSEIFDDQFSVERPDGSNFTLKIRSTKLEDSAMYFCASSSVASGGTGSQNTEAFFGQGTRLTVV.

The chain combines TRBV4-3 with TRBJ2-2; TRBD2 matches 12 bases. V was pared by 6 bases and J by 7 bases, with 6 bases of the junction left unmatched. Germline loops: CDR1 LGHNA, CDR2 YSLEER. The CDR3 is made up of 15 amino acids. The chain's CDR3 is CASRTSGSSSGELFF. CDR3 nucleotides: TGCGCCAGCAGGACTAGCGGGAGTAGTAGCGGGGAGCTGTTTTTT.

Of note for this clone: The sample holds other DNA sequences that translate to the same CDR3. This CDR3 is CASSLGQGSSYEQYF. In DNA, the CDR3 is TGTGCCAGCAGTCTTGGACAGGGGAGCTCCTACGAGCAGTACTTC. V is TRBV7-9 and J is TRBJ2-7; 9 nucleotides agree with TRBD1. The length of the CDR3 is 15 residues. The germline gives CDR1 SEHNR, CDR2 FQNEAQ (reference sequence). V gave up 6 bases and J gave up 0 bases; unmatched junction bases: 6.

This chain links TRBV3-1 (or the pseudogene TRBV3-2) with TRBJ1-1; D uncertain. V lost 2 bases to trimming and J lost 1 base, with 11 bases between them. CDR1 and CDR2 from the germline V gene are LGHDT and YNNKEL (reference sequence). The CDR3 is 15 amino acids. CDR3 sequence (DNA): TGTGCCAGCAGCCAATTATCGACTAGGAACACTGAAGCTTTCTTT. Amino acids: CASSQLSTRNTEAFF.

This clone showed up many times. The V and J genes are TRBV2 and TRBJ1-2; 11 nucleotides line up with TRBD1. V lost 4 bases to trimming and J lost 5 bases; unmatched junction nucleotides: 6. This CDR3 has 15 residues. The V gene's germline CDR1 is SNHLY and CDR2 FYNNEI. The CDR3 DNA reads TGTGCCAGCAGTGTCGGACAGGGGGCATCATATGGCTACACCTTC. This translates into CASSVGQGASYGYTF.

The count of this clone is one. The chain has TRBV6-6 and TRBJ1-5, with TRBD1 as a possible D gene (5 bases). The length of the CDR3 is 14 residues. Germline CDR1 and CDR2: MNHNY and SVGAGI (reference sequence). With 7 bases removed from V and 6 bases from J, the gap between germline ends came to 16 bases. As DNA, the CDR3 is TGTGCCAGCAACTTAGGGGCCTACGGTCAGCCCCAGCATTTT. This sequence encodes CASNLGAYGQPQHF.

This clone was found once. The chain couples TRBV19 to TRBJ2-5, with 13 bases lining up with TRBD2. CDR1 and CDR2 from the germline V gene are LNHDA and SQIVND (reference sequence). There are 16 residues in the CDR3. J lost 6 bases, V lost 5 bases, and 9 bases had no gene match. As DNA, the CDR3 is TGTGCCAGTAGTGAGGGACTAGCGGGGCGCCGGCAGACCCAGTACTTC. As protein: CASSEGLAGRRQTQYF.

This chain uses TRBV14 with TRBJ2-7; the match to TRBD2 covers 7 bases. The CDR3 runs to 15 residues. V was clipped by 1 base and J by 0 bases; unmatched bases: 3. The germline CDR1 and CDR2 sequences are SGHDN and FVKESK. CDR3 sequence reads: CASSQVPGGSYEQYF. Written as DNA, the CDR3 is TGTGCCAGCAGCCAAGTACCGGGGGGCTCCTACGAGCAGTACTTC.

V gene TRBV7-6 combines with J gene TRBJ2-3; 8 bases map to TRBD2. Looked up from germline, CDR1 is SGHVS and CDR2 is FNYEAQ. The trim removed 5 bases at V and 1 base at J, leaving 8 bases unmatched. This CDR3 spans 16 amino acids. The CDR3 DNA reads TGTGCCAGCAGCCACAACCGAGCGGGAGGCACAGATACGCAGTATTTT. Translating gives CASSHNRAGGTDTQYF.

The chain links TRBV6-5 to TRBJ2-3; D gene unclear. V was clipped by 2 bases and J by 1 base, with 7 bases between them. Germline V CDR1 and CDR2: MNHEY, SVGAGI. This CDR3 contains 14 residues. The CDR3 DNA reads TGTGCCAGCAGTTACGGGCTGGGCACAGATACGCAGTATTTT. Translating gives CASSYGLGTDTQYF.

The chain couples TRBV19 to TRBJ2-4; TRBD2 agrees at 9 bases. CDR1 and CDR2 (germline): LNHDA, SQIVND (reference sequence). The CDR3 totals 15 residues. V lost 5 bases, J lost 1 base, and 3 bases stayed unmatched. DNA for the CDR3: TGTGCCAGTAGTCCTGGACTAGCGGCCAAAAACATTCAGTACTTC. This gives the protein CASSPGLAAKNIQYF.